This T cell receptor (beta chain) came from a study of blood T cell repertoires in COVID-19. CDR3 length: 13 residues. The V gene's germline CDR1 is LNHDA and CDR2 SQIVND (reference sequence). The germline V and J ends were trimmed by 6 bases and 4 bases, with 12 bases remaining between them. Original analysis: Amplifying reference gene primers gave estimates of nucleated cell counts. This table comes from immunoSEQ multiplex PCR, and its TCRdb copy is limited to in-frame clones, with some not included. V, J and clone size derive from that table, while D and trimming were established from the DNA sequence. This table has about 150,000 clones, roughly 80% appearing once.

This sequence originates from a woman aged 55-75 years with acute or convalescent COVID-19. J is TRBJ1-2 and V is TRBV19; D call uncertain. Sequencing was done on a sample of peripheral blood. CDR3 loop: CASSRSEAYGYTF. The CDR3 bases are TGTGCCAGTAGCAGATCCGAGGCCTATGGCTACACCTTC.